This T cell receptor beta chain was identified during a study of shared clonotypes between healthy human individuals. Assay: immunoSEQ multiplex PCR; the TCRdb copy retains only in-frame clones and omits some. The sample lists fewer than 550,000 clones, 60% to 80% occurring once. This clone was seen a handful of times. Germline V lookup: CDR1 GTSNPN, CDR2 SVGIG (reference sequence). Trimming pared 7 bases from V and 1 base from J, leaving 15 bases between. The CDR3 consists of 14 residues. The specimen sequenced was PBMCs. This chain links TRBV30 with TRBJ2-3, with unresolved D. The receptor was isolated from a woman aged 40 to 50 in good health. Some clones in this sample may be carry-over from other donors' samples. The CDR3 nucleotides are TGTGCCTCCACCTGGGGAAAGGGCACAGATACGCAGTATTTT. Encoded protein: CASTWGKGTDTQYF.